The 9 T cell receptor beta chains below come from one sample, sequenced in a study of blood T cell repertoires in COVID-19 (dated by TCRdb to between 2020 and 2021). Libraries came from the immunoSEQ multiplex PCR assay. The clones in this table, taken by TCRdb from immuneACCESS, are in-frame only. Not every clone is retained; where verified, under half of the shortfall comes from an unresolved V gene, and the cause of the rest is unknown. For this sample the table gives roughly 200,000 clones, of which 70% to 90% were detected only once. The ten largest clones capture around 4% of the sample. The sequenced sample was PBMCs or T cells enriched from blood (not recorded which). The source of these receptors is a woman in her thirties who had been exposed to COVID-19.

The chain employs TRBV3-1 (or the pseudogene TRBV3-2) and TRBJ1-3, with 7 bases aligning to TRBD1. This CDR3 contains 16 residues. V trimming: 7 bases; J trimming: 0 bases; junction bases outside the gene matches: 9. Per the germline V gene, CDR1 is LGHDT and CDR2 is YNNKEL (reference sequence). The CDR3 DNA reads TGTGCCAGCAAACAATCCGACAGGGTCTCTGGAAACACCATATATTTT. Residues: CASKQSDRVSGNTIYF.

The CDR3, as DNA: TGTGCCAGCCTGAGGGACACCGCGAACACTGAAGCTTTCTTT. Translated: CASLRDTANTEAFF. This chain joins TRBV2 and TRBJ1-1, with D possibly matching TRBD1 (6 bases). Trimming took off 8 bases at V and 1 base at J, with 14 bases between the two ends. Per germline, CDR1 SNHLY and CDR2 FYNNEI. The CDR3 consists of 14 residues.

The chain recombines TRBV10-2 with TRBJ2-7; 7 positions match TRBD1. Germline V gene lookup returns CDR1 WSHSY and CDR2 SAAADI. This CDR3 contains 19 residues. With 3 bases clipped from V and 3 bases from J, the junction kept 20 bases outside the gene matches. The CDR3 DNA reads TGCGCCAGCAGTGAAGAACAGGGGACCTTACGTCTCTTGGGCTACGAGCAGTACTTC. This gives the protein CASSEEQGTLRLLGYEQYF.

The rearrangement joins TRBV7-9 to TRBJ1-1; no clear D. The CDR3 runs 14 residues. The V gene's germline CDR1 is SEHNR and CDR2 FQNEAQ (reference sequence). Trimming stripped 1 base from V and 1 base from J, with 7 bases between. CDR3 sequence: CASSLDGWNTEAFF. The CDR3 DNA sequence: TGTGCCAGCAGCTTAGACGGTTGGAACACTGAAGCTTTCTTT.

Written as DNA, the CDR3 is TGTGCCAGCAGTGCCGATCGACGGGGCAGGGGGATAGATTCACCCCTCCACTTT. This encodes CASSADRRGRGIDSPLHF. This sequence joins TRBV6-1 and TRBJ1-6; 7 positions agree with TRBD1. Germline trimming cut 4 bases from V and 8 bases from J; bases unmatched to any gene: 17. Germline V gene data show CDR1 as MNHNS and CDR2 as SASEGT. This CDR3 is 18 amino acids long.

The chain has TRBV27 and TRBJ1-2; 9 nucleotides align to TRBD1. Germline V gives CDR1 MNHEY, CDR2 SMNVEV (reference sequence). Unmatched junction bases numbered 5, after V lost 6 bases and J lost 3 bases. CDR3 size: 14 residues. Here the CDR3 reads CASREDRGHYGYTF. As DNA, the CDR3 is TGTGCCAGCAGGGAGGACAGGGGACACTATGGCTACACCTTC.

The rearrangement links TRBV10-3 to TRBJ1-1; 8 nucleotides match TRBD1. CDR3 length: 13 residues. The V gene end was trimmed by 6 bases and the J gene end by 4 bases; junction bases not matched to a gene: 4. CDR1 ENHRY and CDR2 SYGVKD come from the germline V gene. The CDR3 DNA sequence: TGTGCCATCAGGGACAGGGAGGGCACTGAAGCTTTCTTT. It codes for CAIRDREGTEAFF.

V is TRBV27 and J is TRBJ2-5; possibly TRBD1 for D (6 bases). This CDR3 region has 12 residues. Trimming removed 6 bases from V and 5 bases from J, with 10 bases in between. From germline, CDR1 is MNHEY and CDR2 SMNVEV (reference sequence). This CDR3 is CASSPQGETQYF. The DNA of the CDR3 is TGTGCCAGCAGCCCCCAGGGGGAGACCCAGTACTTC.

The V call is TRBV2, the J call TRBJ1-4, with D tentatively TRBD1 (6 bases). Germline CDR1 reads SNHLY; CDR2 reads FYNNEI. Between the trimmed V and J ends, which lost 4 bases and 3 bases, there was a span of 9 bases. CDR3 length: 14 residues. This chain's CDR3 is CASSAQGPNEKLFF. In DNA, the CDR3 is TGTGCCAGCAGTGCCCAGGGGCCTAATGAAAAACTGTTTTTT. Drawing the rest from reference TRBV2 and TRBJ1-4, the complete variable domain is EPEVTQTPSHQVTQMGQEVILRCVPISNHLYFYWYRQILGQKVEFLVSFYNNEISEKSEIFDDQFSVERPDGSNFTLKIRSTKLEDSAMYFCASSAQGPNEKLFFGSGTQLSVL.